This note documents a single TCR beta chain sequence. Its specificity is unknown. This specimen belongs to a study of monozygotic twins with cystic fibrosis. Findings and caveats of the study: Unrelated CF individuals shared fewer identical clonotypes than monozygotic CF twins.

The assay was immunoSEQ multiplex PCR, and TCRdb's table has in-frame clones only and misses some. The sample has fewer than 10,000 clones, 98% seen once. CDR3 size: 17 residues. The V and J genes are TRBV21-1 and TRBJ1-5; the table's D call TRBD1 went unverified against the DNA. TRBV21-1 counts as a pseudogene. The receptor comes from a girl aged 2-10 years with cystic fibrosis. The sample consisted of blood. The CDR3 DNA is TGTGCCAGCAGCAAAGCCTCAGCAGGAAGTAGCAATCAGCCCCAGCATTTT. This translates into CASSKASAGSSNQPQHF.